This T cell receptor (beta chain) derives from a study of monozygotic twins with inflammatory bowel disease. Looked up from germline, CDR1 is MDHEN and CDR2 is SYDVKM. The length of the CDR3 is 14 residues. Following a re-call of the 5' RACE reads, TCRdb has one entry per CDR3 protein and lacks DNA. The sample has about 160,000 distinct CDR3 sequences. Whole-blood total RNA was extracted without T cell sorting. The sample consisted of blood. The rearrangement joins TRBV28 to TRBJ2-1; TCRdb returns TRBD1, unconfirmable since there is no DNA. This receptor was taken from a human donor with ulcerative colitis or Crohn's disease, or a healthy co-twin of an affected twin (not recorded which). This CDR3 is CASSPPTGFDEQFF.